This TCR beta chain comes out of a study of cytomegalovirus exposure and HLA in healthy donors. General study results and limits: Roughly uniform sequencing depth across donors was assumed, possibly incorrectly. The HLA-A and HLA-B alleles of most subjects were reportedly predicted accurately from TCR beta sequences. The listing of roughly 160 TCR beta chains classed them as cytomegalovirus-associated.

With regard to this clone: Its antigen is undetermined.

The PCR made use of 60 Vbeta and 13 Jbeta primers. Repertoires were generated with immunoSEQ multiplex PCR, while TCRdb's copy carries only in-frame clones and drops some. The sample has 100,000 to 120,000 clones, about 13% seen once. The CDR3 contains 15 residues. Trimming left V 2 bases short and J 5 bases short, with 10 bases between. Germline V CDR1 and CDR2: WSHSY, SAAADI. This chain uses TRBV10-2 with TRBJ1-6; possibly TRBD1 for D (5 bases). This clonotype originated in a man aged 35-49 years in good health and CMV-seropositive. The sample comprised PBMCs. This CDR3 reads CASSEGQGNNSPLHF. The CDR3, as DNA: TGCGCCAGCAGTGAGGGGCAGGGAAATAATTCACCCCTCCACTTT.